This T cell receptor beta chain is drawn from a study of T cells expressing NK-cell markers. For TCR beta, cDNA was produced by 5'RACE template switching with UMIs. One entry per CDR3 protein, without DNA, is what TCRdb gives after re-calling the 5' RACE reads. The sample data list 550,000 to 600,000 distinct CDR3 sequences. With regard to this clonotype: Its antigen is unknown.

Germline V gene lookup returns CDR1 DFQATT and CDR2 SNEGSKA (reference sequence). The CDR3 totals 13 residues. Study outcomes and limitations: Evidence did not settle whether expanded NKG2C+ T cell clones targeted HCMV.

The V gene is TRBV20-1, the J gene TRBJ1-1; TCRdb's D call, TRBD1, is unchecked because there is no DNA. Input material: blood T cells: a sorted CD56 or NKG2C T cell subset, CD4+ or CD8+ T cells, or bulk PBMC T cells (not recorded which). This TCR came from a man between 18 and 29 years old in good health. This CDR3 reads CSARTGGLIEAFF.